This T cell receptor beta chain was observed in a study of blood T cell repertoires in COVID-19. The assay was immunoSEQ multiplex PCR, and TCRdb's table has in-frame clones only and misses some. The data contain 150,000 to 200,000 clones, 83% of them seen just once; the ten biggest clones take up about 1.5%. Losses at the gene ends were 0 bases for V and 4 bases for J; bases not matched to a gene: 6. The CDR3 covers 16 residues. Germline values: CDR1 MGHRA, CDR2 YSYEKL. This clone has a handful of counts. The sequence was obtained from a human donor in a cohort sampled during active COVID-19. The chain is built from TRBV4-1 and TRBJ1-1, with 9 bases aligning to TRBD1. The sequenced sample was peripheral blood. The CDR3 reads CASSQERGQGGTEAFF. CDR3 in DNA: TGCGCCAGCAGCCAAGAGCGGGGACAGGGCGGCACTGAAGCTTTCTTT.